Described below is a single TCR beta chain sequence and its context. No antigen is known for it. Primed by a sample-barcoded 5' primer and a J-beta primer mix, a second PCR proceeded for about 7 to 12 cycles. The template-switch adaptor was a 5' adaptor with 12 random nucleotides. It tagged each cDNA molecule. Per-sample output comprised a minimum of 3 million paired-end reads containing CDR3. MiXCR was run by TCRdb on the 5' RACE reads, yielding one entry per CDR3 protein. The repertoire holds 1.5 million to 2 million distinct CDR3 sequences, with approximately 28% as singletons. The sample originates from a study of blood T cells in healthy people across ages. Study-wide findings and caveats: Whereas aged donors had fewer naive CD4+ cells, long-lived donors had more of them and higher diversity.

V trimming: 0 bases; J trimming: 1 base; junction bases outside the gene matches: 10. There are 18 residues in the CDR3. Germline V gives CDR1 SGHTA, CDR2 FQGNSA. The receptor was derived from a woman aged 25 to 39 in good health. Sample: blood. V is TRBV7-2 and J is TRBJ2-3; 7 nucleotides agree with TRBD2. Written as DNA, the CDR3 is TGTGCCAGCAGCTTAGCGGGTTTCCGGGAGGAAGGCACAGATACGCAGTATTTT. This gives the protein CASSLAGFREEGTDTQYF. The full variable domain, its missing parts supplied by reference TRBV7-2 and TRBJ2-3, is GAGVSQSPSNKVTEKGKDVELRCDPISGHTALYWYRQSLGQGLEFLIYFQGNSAPDKSGLPSDRFSAERTGGSVSTLTIQRTQQEDSAVYLCASSLAGFREEGTDTQYFGPGTRLTVL.